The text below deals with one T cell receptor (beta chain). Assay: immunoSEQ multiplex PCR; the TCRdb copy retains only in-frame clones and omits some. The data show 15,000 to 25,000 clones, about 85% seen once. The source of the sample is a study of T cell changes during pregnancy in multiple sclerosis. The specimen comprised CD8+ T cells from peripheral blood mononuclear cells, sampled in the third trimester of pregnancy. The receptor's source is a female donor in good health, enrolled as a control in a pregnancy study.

The CDR3 reads CASSDPGAYGYTF. DNA for the CDR3: TGTGCCAGCAGCGACCCAGGCGCTTATGGCTACACCTTC. The rearrangement links TRBV9 to TRBJ1-2; D not resolved. Trimming removed 3 bases at V and 5 bases at J, with 11 bases between. Germline V CDR1 and CDR2: SGDLS, YYNGEE. The CDR3 consists of 13 residues.